These 7 T cell receptor beta chains came from one sample sequenced in a study of T-cell reconstitution after alpha-beta-depleted transplantation in children. During its preparation, the TCRbeta library received unique molecular identifiers. Using its own MiXCR run on the PCR reads, TCRdb lists one record per CDR3 protein. The data show about 500,000 distinct CDR3 sequences, about 31% seen once. Specimen: PBMCs from the stem cell graft donor, collected from the stem cell graft. The receptors here all came from a human donor who donated a stem cell graft to a child with aplastic anemia.

This clonotype was counted between two and nine times. The chain has TRBV12-3 or TRBV12-4 and TRBJ1-5, with unresolved D. The length of the CDR3 is 13 residues. V gave up 6 bases and J gave up 4 bases, with 10 bases separating them. CDR3 protein: CASRTAGNQPQHF. CDR3 DNA: TGTGCCAGCAGGACCGCGGGGAATCAGCCCCAGCATTTT.

This chain connects TRBV6-1 to TRBJ2-1, with unresolved D. CDR3 length: 13 amino acids. The V gene lost 6 bases and the J gene lost 10 bases, with 16 bases spanning the gap. The germline CDR1 and CDR2 sequences are MNHNS and SASEGT. CDR3 amino acids: CASSRSIGREQFF. The CDR3 nucleotides read TGTGCCAGCAGCCGGAGCATAGGGCGGGAGCAGTTCTTC.

V gene TRBV28 combines with J gene TRBJ2-7; D remains ambiguous. The V end lost 11 bases, the J end lost 0 bases, and 14 bases lay between the germline ends. The CDR3 runs 13 residues. CDR1 and CDR2 (germline): MDHEN, SYDVKM. The CDR3 coding sequence is TGTGCCGCCGGACCTAACAGCTCCTACGAGCAGTACTTC. Translating it yields CAAGPNSSYEQYF.

This clonotype was detected only a few times. The genes are TRBV20-1 and TRBJ1-6; D unresolved. This CDR3 is 12 amino acids long. The ends were cut back, 6 bases at V and 17 bases at J, with 20 bases in the middle. Germline-derived CDR1 and CDR2 are DFQATT and SNEGSKA (reference sequence). In DNA form, the CDR3 reads TGCAGTGCATACGGACTCCTACGAGGCGTCCACTTT. It codes for CSAYGLLRGVHF.

CDR3 in DNA: TGTGCCAGCAGCGGCGAGGGGAGCTCCTACGAGCAGTACGTC. It codes for CASSGEGSSYEQYV. This chain links TRBV5-6 with TRBJ2-7; possibly TRBD1 or TRBD2 for D (5 bases each). CDR3 length: 14 amino acids. V lost 4 bases to trimming and J lost 0 bases, with 11 bases between them. Germline V gene lookup returns CDR1 SGHDT and CDR2 YYEEEE.

The rearrangement uses TRBV28 and TRBJ1-1; unclear D gene. This CDR3 has 15 amino acids. Germline lookup yields CDR1 MDHEN and CDR2 SYDVKM. The V end lost 2 bases, the J end lost 3 bases, and 13 bases lay between the germline ends. The CDR3 sequence: CASSLVSRGDTEAFF. CDR3 DNA sequence: TGTGCCAGCAGTTTAGTAAGTCGTGGGGACACTGAAGCTTTCTTT.

This clonotype was counted between two and nine times. The chain is built from TRBV20-1 and TRBJ1-2; D is undetermined. In germline, CDR1 is DFQATT, CDR2 SNEGSKA (reference sequence). V lost 1 base to trimming and J lost 4 bases, with 10 bases between them. CDR3 length: 13 amino acids. The CDR3: CSARAFSVYGYTF. Here the CDR3 DNA reads TGCAGTGCTAGAGCCTTCTCAGTCTATGGCTACACCTTC.